The 26 T cell receptor beta chains below all came from one sample that was sequenced in a study of shared clonotypes between healthy human individuals. Using immunoSEQ multiplex PCR, the repertoire was profiled, and TCRdb retains in-frame clones only, with some absent. The repertoire includes 950,000 to 1,200,000 clones, approximately 77% of them detected once, and approximately 0.95% sits in the top ten. The sample comprised memory CD4+ T cells from PBMCs. Subset defined: CD45RA-negative fraction. These receptors were taken from a man between 18 and 29 years old in good health. Some clones in this sample may be carry-over from other donors' samples.

The chain has TRBV6-6 and TRBJ1-5; the match to TRBD1 covers 7 bases. The CDR3 length is 15 residues. J was trimmed by 2 bases and V by 4 bases; bases with no gene match: 5. From germline, CDR1 is MNHNY and CDR2 SVGAGI (reference sequence). In DNA form, the CDR3 reads TGTGCCAGCAGTTCGCCAGGGGGGGGCAATCAGCCCCAGCATTTT. Residues: CASSSPGGGNQPQHF.

V usage is TRBV6-5 and J usage is TRBJ2-1; 10 bases line up with TRBD2. The CDR3 sequence is 13 residues long. V was pared by 6 bases and J by 9 bases, with 5 bases of the junction left unmatched. CDR1 is MNHEY and CDR2 is SVGAGI in the germline V gene. The CDR3 sequence: CASSASGSLEQFF. The CDR3 coding sequence is TGTGCCAGCAGCGCTAGCGGGAGTCTTGAGCAGTTCTTC.

V usage is TRBV5-4 and J usage is TRBJ1-3; 12 bases agree with TRBD1. Germline V gene data show CDR1 as SGHNT and CDR2 as YYREEE (reference sequence). Losses at the gene ends were 0 bases for V and 2 bases for J; bases not matched to a gene: 3. This CDR3 has 17 residues. CDR3 sequence (DNA): TGTGCCAGCAGCTTGGCGGGACAGGGGGCTCCTGGAAACACCATATATTTT. It translates to CASSLAGQGAPGNTIYF. Combining the CDR3 with reference TRBV5-4 and TRBJ1-3 gives the whole variable domain ETGVTQSPTHLIKTRGQQVTLRCSSQSGHNTVSWYQQALGQGPQFIFQYYREEENGRGNFPPRFSGLQFPNYSSELNVNALELDDSALYLCASSLAGQGAPGNTIYFGEGSWLTVV.

The rearrangement joins TRBV7-2 to TRBJ2-7; D unresolved. V was cut by 8 bases and J by 0 bases, with 14 bases left in between. Germline-derived CDR1 and CDR2 are SGHTA and FQGNSA. This CDR3 is built from 14 residues. DNA of the CDR3: TGTGCCAGCCGCAAAGAAATTTCCTCCTACGAGCAGTACTTC. Translated, it gives CASRKEISSYEQYF. The entire variable domain, with the rest obtained from reference TRBV7-2 and TRBJ2-7, is as follows: GAGVSQSPSNKVTEKGKDVELRCDPISGHTALYWYRQSLGQGLEFLIYFQGNSAPDKSGLPSDRFSAERTGGSVSTLTIQRTQQEDSAVYLCASRKEISSYEQYFGPGTRLTVT.

The chain is built from TRBV6-6 and TRBJ1-5, with TRBD1 as a possible D gene (6 bases). The V and J ends lost 4 bases and 9 bases respectively, with 13 bases between them. This CDR3 has 13 amino acids. The germline V gene encodes CDR1 MNHNY and CDR2 SVGAGI (reference sequence). The DNA of the CDR3 is TGTGCCAGCAGTTCCCGGGACACTCCGCCCCAGCATTTT. Its protein product is CASSSRDTPPQHF.

V and J are TRBV10-3 and TRBJ2-2, with D perhaps TRBD2 (5 bases). There are 13 residues in the CDR3. V was shortened by 3 bases and J by 7 bases, with 9 bases between the two germline ends. In germline, CDR1 is ENHRY, CDR2 SYGVKD. The CDR3 spells CAISEGRDGELFF. The CDR3 DNA reads as TGTGCCATCAGTGAAGGACGGGACGGGGAGCTGTTTTTT.

This rearrangement joins TRBV2 to TRBJ2-1; 9 bases agree with TRBD2. The CDR3 length is 15 residues. Germline CDR1 is SNHLY and CDR2 is FYNNEI. V was clipped by 3 bases and J by 3 bases; unmatched bases: 3. CDR3 bases: TGTGCCAGCAGTGAGCGACTAGCGGACTACAATGAGCAGTTCTTC. Protein sequence: CASSERLADYNEQFF.

This chain connects TRBV25-1 to TRBJ1-2, with 10 bases lining up with TRBD1. J gave up 7 bases and V 2 bases, and 7 bases lay outside the gene matches. Looked up from germline, CDR1 is MGHDK and CDR2 is SYGVNS. There are 15 residues in the CDR3. Written as DNA, the CDR3 is TGTGCCAGCAGTGAAGGGACAGGGGATCCCCTTGGCTACACCTTC. Its protein product is CASSEGTGDPLGYTF.

This chain uses TRBV30 with TRBJ1-2; a weak D match, TRBD1 (5 bases). V was cut by 0 bases and J by 6 bases, with 17 bases left in between. The germline CDR1 and CDR2 sequences are GTSNPN and SVGIG (reference sequence). This CDR3 is 15 amino acids long. Here the CDR3 DNA reads TGTGCCTGGAGTGTTTTGGGACGTGCAAACCATGGCTACACCTTC. As protein: CAWSVLGRANHGYTF. Full variable domain (remainder filled in from reference TRBV30 and TRBJ1-2): SQTIHQWPATLVQPVGSPLSLECTVEGTSNPNLYWYRQAAGRGLQLLFYSVGIGQISSEVPQNLSASRPQDRQFILSSKKLLLSDSGFYLCAWSVLGRANHGYTFGSGTRLTVV.

V is TRBV6-1 and J is TRBJ1-2; the D gene is possibly TRBD1 (6 bases). The CDR3 has 14 amino acids. Germline V CDR1 and CDR2: MNHNS, SASEGT. V lost 8 bases, J lost 8 bases, and 21 bases lay in between. CDR3 sequence reads: CASWGPDPIEGYTF. In nucleotides, the CDR3 is TGTGCCAGCTGGGGGCCAGACCCAATTGAAGGCTACACCTTC.

The rearrangement joins TRBV29-1 to TRBJ1-1, with TRBD1 identical over 9 bases. This CDR3 region has 13 residues. V dropped 7 bases and J dropped 5; count of bases not matched to a gene: 8. CDR1 SQVTM and CDR2 ANQGSEA come from the germline V gene. In DNA, the CDR3 is TGCAGCGCCGGACAGGGGCGGTGGACTGAAGCTTTCTTT. It translates to CSAGQGRWTEAFF.

This sequence joins TRBV7-2 and TRBJ2-1, with a weak D call TRBD2 (6 bases). Germline lookup yields CDR1 SGHTA and CDR2 FQGNSA. The CDR3 runs to 14 residues. Trimming cost V 5 bases and J 5 bases, with 13 bases left between them. The CDR3 bases are TGTGCCAGCAGCCTGGGGGACTTGAACAATGAGCAGTTCTTC. Amino acid sequence: CASSLGDLNNEQFF.

Worth noting for this clone: Additional DNA sequences in this sample encode the identical CDR3. The chain is built from TRBV27 and TRBJ1-1; D is possibly TRBD1 (5 bases). The CDR3 consists of 13 residues. V shed 6 bases and J shed 1 base, with 9 bases lying between them. Germline lookup yields CDR1 MNHEY and CDR2 SMNVEV (reference sequence). CDR3 bases: TGTGCCAGCAGCCCGGGGCAGAACACTGAAGCTTTCTTT. This encodes CASSPGQNTEAFF.

The chain uses TRBV5-3 and TRBJ2-7; 7 bases are shared with TRBD1. TRBV5-3 belongs to the ORF category, with a function that is uncertain. The CDR3 consists of 16 residues. V shed 0 bases, J shed 2 bases, and the junction held 8 bases outside the gene matches. CDR3 region: CARSLGAGGRAYEQYF. The CDR3 DNA follows: TGTGCCAGAAGCTTGGGTGCAGGGGGTCGGGCCTACGAGCAGTACTTC.

This clone was seen repeatedly, ten times or more. The CDR3 nucleotides are TGTGCCAGCACCGGGACAGGAGGAAACACCATATATTTT. Translation gives CASTGTGGNTIYF. The V and J genes are TRBV2 and TRBJ1-3; 8 nucleotides line up with TRBD1. The CDR3 has 13 amino acids. The V gene end was trimmed by 7 bases and the J gene end by 4 bases; junction bases not matched to a gene: 3. The germline CDR1 and CDR2 sequences are SNHLY and FYNNEI.

The genes are TRBV11-2 and TRBJ1-1, with TRBD1 as a possible D gene (6 bases). CDR1 is SGHAT, CDR2 FQNNGV, per germline. The CDR3 loop spans 15 amino acids. Trimming took off 5 bases at V and 8 bases at J, with 21 bases between the two ends. CDR3 protein: CASSLVGITGQEAFF. CDR3 DNA: TGTGCCAGCAGCCTGGTGGGGATTACAGGGCAGGAAGCTTTCTTT.

J is TRBJ1-2 and V is TRBV28, with 8 bases aligning to TRBD1. This CDR3 comprises 15 residues. Germline V gene data show CDR1 as MDHEN and CDR2 as SYDVKM. With 7 bases clipped from V and 0 bases from J, the junction kept 7 bases outside the gene matches. In nucleotides, the CDR3 is TGTGCCAGCATCACTCCGACAGGGGCTAACTATGGCTACACCTTC. Encoded protein: CASITPTGANYGYTF.

In its sample, this clone was seen a few times. V gene TRBV30 combines with J gene TRBJ1-1; D ambiguous. V was clipped by 5 bases and J by 1 base, with 14 bases between them. The germline V gene has CDR1 GTSNPN and CDR2 SVGIG (reference sequence). This CDR3 spans 14 amino acids. The CDR3 region is CAWFSARGNTEAFF. CDR3 coding DNA: TGTGCCTGGTTCTCGGCCCGGGGGAACACTGAAGCTTTCTTT.

V and J are TRBV6-5 and TRBJ2-5, with 8 nucleotides matching TRBD1. Germline trimming cut 2 bases from V and 4 bases from J; bases unmatched to any gene: 9. Germline CDR1 is MNHEY and CDR2 is SVGAGI. This CDR3 region has 16 residues. The CDR3 reads CASSYTPDRARETQYF. In nucleotides, the CDR3 is TGTGCCAGCAGTTACACCCCGGACAGGGCTCGAGAGACCCAGTACTTC.

The chain combines TRBV27 with TRBJ2-7, with D possibly being TRBD1 (6 bases). This CDR3 has 12 residues. Germline V lookup: CDR1 MNHEY, CDR2 SMNVEV (reference sequence). Trimming removed 5 bases at V and 6 bases at J, with 11 bases between. CDR3 DNA sequence: TGTGCCAGCAGTACAGACAGGCGCGAGCAGTACTTC. It is translated as CASSTDRREQYF.

This clone appeared many times. The V and J genes are TRBV5-1 and TRBJ2-2, with TRBD1 identical over 9 bases. This CDR3 spans 14 amino acids. CDR1 is SGHRS, CDR2 YFSETQ, per germline. Losses at the gene ends were 5 bases for V and 7 bases for J; bases not matched to a gene: 6. CDR3 loop: CASSSQGAVGELFF. The DNA for the CDR3 is TGCGCCAGCAGTTCACAGGGGGCCGTCGGGGAGCTGTTTTTT.

V and J are TRBV9 and TRBJ2-5, with D unclear. Trimming took off 0 bases at V and 5 bases at J, with 17 bases between the two ends. Germline-derived CDR1 and CDR2 are SGDLS and YYNGEE. The CDR3 is 16 amino acids. CDR3 region: CASSVEDQGFGETQYF. In nucleotides, the CDR3 is TGTGCCAGCAGCGTAGAGGACCAAGGGTTCGGGGAGACCCAGTACTTC.

The chain has TRBV11-2 and TRBJ1-2, with 10 bases matching TRBD1. The CDR3 has 15 residues. Germline CDR1 and CDR2: SGHAT and FQNNGV. With 4 bases clipped from V and 10 bases from J, the junction kept 12 bases outside the gene matches. In DNA, the CDR3 is TGTGCCAGCAGCTGGAGGGGCGGGACAGGGGTGGCCTACACCTTC. This codes for CASSWRGGTGVAYTF.

This chain joins TRBV27 and TRBJ2-7, with D unclear. Per germline, CDR1 MNHEY and CDR2 SMNVEV (reference sequence). V lost 3 bases, J lost 4 bases, and 10 bases lay in between. This CDR3 is built from 13 residues. The CDR3 protein is CASSLAVGYEQYF. The CDR3 region has the DNA TGTGCCAGCAGTTTGGCAGTGGGGTACGAGCAGTACTTC.

This sequence joins TRBV14 and TRBJ1-1; possible D gene TRBD1, 5 bases. Looked up from germline, CDR1 is SGHDN and CDR2 is FVKESK. This CDR3 comprises 16 residues. V lost 2 bases and J 2 bases, leaving 15 bases between the germline ends. The DNA of the CDR3 is TGTGCCAGCAGCCAAAACGTAGGGGCGGTTAACACTGAAGCTTTCTTT. Its translation is CASSQNVGAVNTEAFF.

Worth noting for this clone: With only one base between it and a far larger clone, this is likely a read error. This rearrangement joins TRBV2 to TRBJ2-5, with 8 bases identical to TRBD1. Germline assignment: CDR1 SNHLY and CDR2 FYNNEI. Trimming cost V 6 bases and J 4 bases; bases outside gene matches: 1. This CDR3 is built from 12 residues. Here the CDR3 reads CASRGQAETQYF. The CDR3, as DNA: TGTGCCAGCAGGGGACAGGCAGAGACCCAGTACTTC.